Described below is a single T cell receptor (beta chain) sequence and its context. This sample stems from a study of human T cells and chemical hapten exposure. About the research overall: The scalp of each patient received a weekly diphenylcyclopropenone dose for the full roughly 25-week study. A mostly female patient group had alopecia areata, totalis or universalis.

Per germline, CDR1 SNHLY and CDR2 FYNNEI. V trimming: 6 bases; J trimming: 5 bases; junction bases outside the gene matches: 9. There are 14 residues in the CDR3. One entry per CDR3 protein results from TCRdb running MiXCR on the RACE reads. The sample has 150,000 to 200,000 distinct CDR3 sequences; about 27% are singletons. Sample time point: patch test 3, about 24 weeks after DPC sensitization. Stated treatment: therapeutic diphenylcyclopropenone sensitization with weekly scalp DPC. The receptor was derived from a woman aged 18-29 years with alopecia areata. Some clones in this sample may be carry-over from other donors' samples. The input for sequencing was whole blood, taken in connection with sensitization to the hapten diphenylcyclopropenone (DPC). V gene TRBV2 combines with J gene TRBJ1-1; 7 nucleotides agree with TRBD1. The CDR3 loop reads CASRAATGKTEAFF. The CDR3 nucleotides read TGTGCCAGCAGGGCAGCGACAGGGAAGACTGAAGCTTTCTTT. Supplemented by reference TRBV2 and TRBJ1-1, the full variable domain reads EPEVTQTPSHQVTQMGQEVILRCVPISNHLYFYWYRQILGQKVEFLVSFYNNEISEKSEIFDDQFSVERPDGSNFTLKIRSTKLEDSAMYFCASRAATGKTEAFFGQGTRLTVV.